This T cell receptor (beta chain) was identified during a study of blood T cells in healthy people across ages. This clonotype appeared a few times. The target antigen is unknown. Germline CDR1 reads SGHTA; CDR2 reads FQGNSA. Unmatched junction bases numbered 7, after V lost 5 bases and J lost 2 bases. CDR3 length equals 15 residues. Study-level results: As age increased, TCR beta diversity per million T cells fell in a roughly linear fashion.

With a J-beta primer mix and a sample-barcoded 5' primer, a second PCR ran about 6 to 11 cycles. One entry per CDR3 protein results from TCRdb running MiXCR on the 5' RACE reads. This table holds approximately 800,000 distinct CDR3 sequences, roughly 25% found once. A further study also used this sample, focusing on T cells of mothers and their children. Turning to that study: Biologically related mothers and children overlapped slightly more than unrelated pairs, a non-significant difference.

Sequencing was done on a sample of blood. This TCR came from a boy aged 5-17 years in good health. The gene calls are TRBV7-2 and TRBJ1-1; TRBD1 matches at 8 bases. CDR3: CASSPPGQVNTEAFF. The DNA of the CDR3 is TGTGCCAGCAGCCCACCGGGACAGGTAAACACTGAAGCTTTCTTT.